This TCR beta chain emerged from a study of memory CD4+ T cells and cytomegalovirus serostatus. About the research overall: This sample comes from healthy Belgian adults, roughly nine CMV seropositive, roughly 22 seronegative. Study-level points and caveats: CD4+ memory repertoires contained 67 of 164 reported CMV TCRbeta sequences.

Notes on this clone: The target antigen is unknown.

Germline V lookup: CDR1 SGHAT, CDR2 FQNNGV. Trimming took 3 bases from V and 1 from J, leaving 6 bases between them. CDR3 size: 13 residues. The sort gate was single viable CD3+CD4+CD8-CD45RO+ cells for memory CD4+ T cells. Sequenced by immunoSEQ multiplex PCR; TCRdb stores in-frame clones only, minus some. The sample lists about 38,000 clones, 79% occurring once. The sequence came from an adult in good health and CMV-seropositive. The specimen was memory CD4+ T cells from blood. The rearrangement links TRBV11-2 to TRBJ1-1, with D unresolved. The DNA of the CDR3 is TGTGCCAGCAGCTTTTCGTCGAACACTGAAGCTTTCTTT. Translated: CASSFSSNTEAFF.